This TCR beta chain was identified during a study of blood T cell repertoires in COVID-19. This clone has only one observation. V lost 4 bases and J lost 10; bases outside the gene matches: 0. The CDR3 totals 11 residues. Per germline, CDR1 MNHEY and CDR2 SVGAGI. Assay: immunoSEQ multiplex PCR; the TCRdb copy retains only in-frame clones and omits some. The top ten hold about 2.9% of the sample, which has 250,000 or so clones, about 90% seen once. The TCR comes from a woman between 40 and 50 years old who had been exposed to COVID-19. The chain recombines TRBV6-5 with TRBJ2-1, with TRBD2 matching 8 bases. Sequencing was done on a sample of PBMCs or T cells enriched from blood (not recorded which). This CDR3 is CASSLAGEQFF. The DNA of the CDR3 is TGTGCCAGCAGTTTAGCGGGGGAGCAGTTCTTC.